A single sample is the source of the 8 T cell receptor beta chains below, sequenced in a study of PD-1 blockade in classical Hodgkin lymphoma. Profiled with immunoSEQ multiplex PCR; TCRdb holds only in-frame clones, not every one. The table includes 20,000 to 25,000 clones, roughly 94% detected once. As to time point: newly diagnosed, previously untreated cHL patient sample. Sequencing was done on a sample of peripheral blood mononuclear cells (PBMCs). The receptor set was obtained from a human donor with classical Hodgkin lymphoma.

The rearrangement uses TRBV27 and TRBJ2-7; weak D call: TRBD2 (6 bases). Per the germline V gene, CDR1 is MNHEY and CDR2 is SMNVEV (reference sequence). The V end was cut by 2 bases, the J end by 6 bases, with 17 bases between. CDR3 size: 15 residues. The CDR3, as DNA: TGTGCCAGCAGTTTAGGGCCGGGGGTCCCCCTCGAGCAGTACTTC. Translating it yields CASSLGPGVPLEQYF.

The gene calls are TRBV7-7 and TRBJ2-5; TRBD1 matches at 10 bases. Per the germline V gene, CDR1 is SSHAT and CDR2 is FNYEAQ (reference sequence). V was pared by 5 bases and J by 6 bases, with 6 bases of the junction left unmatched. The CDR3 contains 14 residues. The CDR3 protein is CASSQTGGAKTQYF. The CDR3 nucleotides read TGTGCCAGCAGCCAGACAGGGGGCGCGAAGACCCAGTACTTC.

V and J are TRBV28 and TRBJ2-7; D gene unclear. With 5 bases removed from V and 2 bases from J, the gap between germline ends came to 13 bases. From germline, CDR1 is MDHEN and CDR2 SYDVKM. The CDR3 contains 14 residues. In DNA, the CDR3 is TGTGCCAGCAGTCCGAGGTTTGGCGCCTACGAGCAGTACTTC. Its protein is CASSPRFGAYEQYF.

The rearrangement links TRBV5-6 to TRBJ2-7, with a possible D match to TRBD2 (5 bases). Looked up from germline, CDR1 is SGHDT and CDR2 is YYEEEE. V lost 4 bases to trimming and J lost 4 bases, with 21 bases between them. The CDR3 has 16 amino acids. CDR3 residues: CASSPLGATGGYEQYF. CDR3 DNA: TGTGCCAGCAGCCCACTGGGCGCCACCGGAGGTTACGAGCAGTACTTC.

The CDR3 protein is CASSHPRGGSRATNEKLFF. In DNA, the CDR3 is TGTGCCAGCAGCCATCCCAGGGGGGGAAGCAGAGCAACTAATGAAAAACTGTTTTTT. The J gene is TRBJ1-4, the V gene TRBV7-6, with TRBD1 matching over 7 bases. The J segment lost 0 bases and the V segment lost 5 bases, leaving 15 bases of the junction unmatched. This CDR3 region has 19 residues. The germline V gene has CDR1 SGHVS and CDR2 FNYEAQ.

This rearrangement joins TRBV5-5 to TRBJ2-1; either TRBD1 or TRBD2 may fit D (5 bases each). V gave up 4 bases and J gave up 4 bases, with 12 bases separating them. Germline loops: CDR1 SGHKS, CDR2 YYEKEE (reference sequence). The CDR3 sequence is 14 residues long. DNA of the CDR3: TGTGCCAGCAGCCCCGGGGCCGGATACAATGAGCAGTTCTTC. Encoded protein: CASSPGAGYNEQFF.

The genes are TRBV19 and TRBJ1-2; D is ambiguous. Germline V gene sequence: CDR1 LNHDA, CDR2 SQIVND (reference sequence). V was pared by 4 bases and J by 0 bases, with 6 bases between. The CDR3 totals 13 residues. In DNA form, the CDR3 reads TGTGCCAGTAGTAACGGGCCTAACTATGGCTACACCTTC. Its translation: CASSNGPNYGYTF.

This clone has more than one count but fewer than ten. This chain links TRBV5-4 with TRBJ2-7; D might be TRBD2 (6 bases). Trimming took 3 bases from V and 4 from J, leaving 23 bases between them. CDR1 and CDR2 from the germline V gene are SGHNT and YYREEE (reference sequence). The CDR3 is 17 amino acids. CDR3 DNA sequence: TGTGCCAGCAGCTCAGCGGGCGTGGGCAGGAGGTCTTACGAGCAGTACTTC. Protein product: CASSSAGVGRRSYEQYF.